The clone carrying this T cell receptor beta chain was seen repeatedly, ten times or more. Its specificity is not known. This sample stems from a study of T-cell reconstitution after alpha-beta-depleted transplantation in children. General study points: Day-60 TCRbeta diversity that was high in some patients was derived from surviving recipient T cells and thymic progenitors. Counts and diversity of T cells one year after transplant came mostly from newly produced T cells.

The authors prepared the TCRbeta library with unique molecular identifiers. TCRdb re-derived calls from the PCR reads in MiXCR, one entry per CDR3 protein. The sample has some 220,000 distinct CDR3 sequences, 11% seen once. V shed 2 bases and J shed 0 bases, with 7 bases lying between them. The CDR3 is 14 residues long. The sequenced sample was PBMCs, obtained before TCRalphabeta/CD19-depleted stem cell transplant. The chain carries TRBV12-3 or TRBV12-4 and TRBJ1-1; D ambiguous. This receptor was taken from a child less than two years old with acute myeloid leukemia, due to receive a stem cell transplant. CDR3 DNA sequence: TGTGCCAGCAGTTTAAATCGGATGAACACTGAAGCTTTCTTT. Protein: CASSLNRMNTEAFF.